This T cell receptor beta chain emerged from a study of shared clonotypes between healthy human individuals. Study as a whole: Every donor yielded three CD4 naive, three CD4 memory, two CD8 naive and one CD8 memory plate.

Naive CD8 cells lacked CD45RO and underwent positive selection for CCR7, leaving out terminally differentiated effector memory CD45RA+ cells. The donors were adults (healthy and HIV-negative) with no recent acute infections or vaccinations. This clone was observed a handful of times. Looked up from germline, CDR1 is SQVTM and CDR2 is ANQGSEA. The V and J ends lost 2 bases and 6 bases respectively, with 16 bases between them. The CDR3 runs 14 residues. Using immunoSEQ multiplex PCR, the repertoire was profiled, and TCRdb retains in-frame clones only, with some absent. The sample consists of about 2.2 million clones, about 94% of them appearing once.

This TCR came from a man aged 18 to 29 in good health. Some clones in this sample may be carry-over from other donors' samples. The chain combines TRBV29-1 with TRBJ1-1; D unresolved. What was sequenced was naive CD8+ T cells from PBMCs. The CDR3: CSVEWASRVPEAFF. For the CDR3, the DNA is TGCAGCGTTGAATGGGCTTCTCGGGTCCCTGAAGCTTTCTTT.